Presented here are 29 T cell receptor beta chains from one specimen sequenced in a study of blood T cell repertoires in COVID-19. The table came from immunoSEQ multiplex PCR; TCRdb's copy has only in-frame clones and leaves some out. The sample has some 400,000 clones, more than 75% seen once. Specimen: peripheral blood. The receptor set was obtained from an older woman with COVID-19, enrolled during active disease.

This clone was seen only once. The chain is built from TRBV3-1 (or the pseudogene TRBV3-2) and TRBJ2-7; D is unclear. Germline loops: CDR1 LGHDT, CDR2 YNNKEL (reference sequence). The CDR3 consists of 13 residues. V lost 2 bases, J lost 4 bases, and 9 bases lay in between. DNA for the CDR3: TGTGCCAGCAGCCAACTGTATTCTTACGAGCAGTACTTC. Translating gives CASSQLYSYEQYF.

This clone was picked up one time. The chain uses TRBV12-5 and TRBJ2-3; D possibly corresponds to TRBD2 (5 bases). Germline-derived CDR1 and CDR2 are LGHNT and FRNRAP. V was cut by 8 bases and J by 2 bases, with 11 bases left in between. The CDR3 runs to 13 residues. The CDR3 bases are TGTGCTAGTCAATCCGGGAACACAGATACGCAGTATTTT. This translates into CASQSGNTDTQYF.

The J gene is TRBJ2-3, the V gene TRBV27; TRBD2 matches 11 bases. Trimming cost V 2 bases and J 4 bases; bases outside gene matches: 8. CDR3 size: 17 residues. Germline assignment: CDR1 MNHEY and CDR2 SMNVEV (reference sequence). The CDR3 sequence is CASSLQRLAGRSDTQYF. The CDR3 DNA sequence: TGTGCCAGCAGTTTACAAAGACTAGCGGGGAGGTCAGATACGCAGTATTTT.

J is TRBJ2-7 and V is TRBV5-6, with 7 bases that match TRBD1. The germline V gene encodes CDR1 SGHDT and CDR2 YYEEEE. The CDR3 extends over 12 amino acids. Trimming took 1 base from V and 12 from J; bases not matched to a gene: 7. The CDR3 loop reads CASSLSRTGPYF. CDR3 coding DNA: TGTGCCAGCAGCTTGAGCCGGACAGGACCGTACTTC.

The chain uses TRBV27 and TRBJ1-2; 8 bases map to TRBD1. The CDR3 has 13 residues. From germline, CDR1 is MNHEY and CDR2 SMNVEV (reference sequence). V was pared by 9 bases and J by 3 bases, with 6 bases of the junction left unmatched. The DNA for the CDR3 is TGTGCCAGTGGACAGGGTCGATACTATGGCTACACCTTC. Residues: CASGQGRYYGYTF.

The V call is TRBV6-5, the J call TRBJ2-7; the D gene is possibly TRBD1 (6 bases). The CDR3 consists of 14 residues. Germline CDR1 MNHEY, CDR2 SVGAGI. Trimming stripped 6 bases from V and 0 bases from J, with 12 bases between. The CDR3 DNA sequence: TGTGCCAGCAGCACAGGGTATATCTCCTACGAGCAGTACTTC. This codes for CASSTGYISYEQYF.

The rearrangement joins TRBV11-2 to TRBJ2-5; TRBD2 matches 9 bases. CDR1 is SGHAT and CDR2 is FQNNGV in the germline V gene. This CDR3 region has 16 residues. V lost 4 bases and J lost 4; bases outside the gene matches: 10. The CDR3 DNA follows: TGTGCCAGCAGCTCCATTAGCGGGGGACCCCTAGAGACCCAGTACTTC. The encoded protein is CASSSISGGPLETQYF.

The chain recombines TRBV7-9 with TRBJ1-1, with D perhaps matching TRBD1 (6 bases). This CDR3 comprises 13 residues. Germline V gene sequence: CDR1 SEHNR, CDR2 FQNEAQ (reference sequence). The V end lost 5 bases, the J end lost 2 bases, and 9 bases lay between the germline ends. CDR3 residues: CASSPTGNTEAFF. The DNA of the CDR3 is TGTGCCAGCAGCCCGACAGGAAACACTGAAGCTTTCTTT.

This chain connects TRBV3-1 (or the pseudogene TRBV3-2) to TRBJ2-4; 9 positions agree with TRBD1. Germline-derived CDR1 and CDR2 are LGHDT and YNNKEL (reference sequence). V gave up 4 bases and J gave up 6 bases; unmatched junction bases: 4. This CDR3 spans 14 amino acids. CDR3 sequence: CASSPRDRVNIQYF. The DNA of the CDR3 is TGTGCCAGCAGCCCCCGGGACAGGGTAAACATTCAGTACTTC.

Note on this clone: An end of the junction differs from the germline gene, which may be a read error. The chain recombines TRBV19 with TRBJ1-1; 8 nucleotides line up with TRBD1. The CDR3 consists of 15 residues. Germline V lookup: CDR1 LNHDA, CDR2 SQIVND (reference sequence). CDR3 region: CASSGTGVLNSEAFF. The CDR3 region has the DNA TGTGCCAGCTCCGGGACAGGAGTATTGAACAGTGAAGCTTTCTTT.

This chain connects TRBV9 to TRBJ1-2, with 10 nucleotides matching TRBD1. The germline CDR1 and CDR2 sequences are SGDLS and YYNGEE. CDR3 length equals 14 residues. The J segment lost 8 bases and the V segment lost 0 bases, leaving 4 bases of the junction unmatched. CDR3 loop: CASSVDDRGRGYTF. For the CDR3, the DNA is TGTGCCAGCAGCGTAGACGACAGGGGGCGCGGCTACACCTTC.

V and J are TRBV19 and TRBJ1-6; TRBD1 is a possible D gene (5 bases). The V and J ends lost 3 bases and 6 bases respectively, with 21 bases between them. This CDR3 is 18 amino acids long. Looked up from germline, CDR1 is LNHDA and CDR2 is SQIVND (reference sequence). The CDR3 reads CASSISRTSGQLNSPLHF. In DNA form, the CDR3 reads TGTGCCAGTAGTATCTCCCGGACCTCAGGGCAGCTTAATTCACCCCTCCACTTT.

The J gene is TRBJ1-2, the V gene TRBV6-5, with 7 bases aligning to TRBD1. Looked up from germline, CDR1 is MNHEY and CDR2 is SVGAGI. This CDR3 is 13 amino acids long. The junction had 2 bases not matched to a gene; V was cut back by 6 bases and J by 1 base. In DNA form, the CDR3 reads TGTGCCAGCAGGACAGGGTTTAACTATGGCTACACCTTC. Its translation: CASRTGFNYGYTF.

This clone was detected once. The V call is TRBV7-9, the J call TRBJ2-7; a possible D gene is TRBD2 (7 bases). Trimming removed 0 bases from V and 3 bases from J, with 12 bases in between. Germline V CDR1 and CDR2: SEHNR, FQNEAQ (reference sequence). The length of the CDR3 is 15 residues. The DNA of the CDR3 is TGTGCCAGCAGCTTAGCTTGGGGGGGCGGCTACGAGCAGTACTTC. It specifies CASSLAWGGGYEQYF.

The genes are TRBV9 and TRBJ2-7; 9 bases agree with TRBD1. CDR1 and CDR2 from the germline V gene are SGDLS and YYNGEE. J was trimmed by 2 bases and V by 4 bases; bases with no gene match: 4. This CDR3 region has 14 residues. CDR3 protein: CASSTGTGTYEQYF. In DNA form, the CDR3 reads TGTGCCAGCAGCACCGGGACAGGGACCTACGAGCAGTACTTC. The variable domain in full, completed from reference TRBV9 and TRBJ2-7, reads DSGVTQTPKHLITATGQRVTLRCSPRSGDLSVYWYQQSLDQGLQFLIQYYNGEERAKGNILERFSAQQFPDLHSELNLSSLELGDSALYFCASSTGTGTYEQYFGPGTRLTVT.

This sequence joins TRBV6-5 and TRBJ2-2; possibly TRBD1 for D (6 bases). The CDR3 runs 15 residues. With 6 bases removed from V and 1 base from J, the gap between germline ends came to 12 bases. CDR1 and CDR2 from the germline V gene are MNHEY and SVGAGI. Written as DNA, the CDR3 is TGTGCCAGCAGGCCCGGGACAAAGAACACCGGGGAGCTGTTTTTT. It encodes CASRPGTKNTGELFF.

This clone is a singleton in its sample. This rearrangement joins TRBV4-1 to TRBJ2-2; D may be TRBD2 (5 bases). V lost 1 base, J lost 5 bases, and 14 bases lay in between. Germline CDR1 MGHRA, CDR2 YSYEKL. The CDR3 loop spans 16 amino acids. CDR3 sequence (DNA): TGCGCCAGCAGCCAAGTAAAGGCTAGCCGAACCGGGGAGCTGTTTTTT. This encodes CASSQVKASRTGELFF.

The chain uses TRBV6-5 and TRBJ1-3; D is ambiguous. This CDR3 contains 13 residues. Trimming took off 8 bases at V and 0 bases at J, with 8 bases between the two ends. Germline V gene lookup returns CDR1 MNHEY and CDR2 SVGAGI. The CDR3 here is CASHPTSGNTIYF. The CDR3 DNA sequence: TGTGCCAGCCACCCTACCTCTGGAAACACCATATATTTT.

The gene calls are TRBV2 and TRBJ1-5; 8 nucleotides line up with TRBD1. Germline V CDR1 and CDR2: SNHLY, FYNNEI. CDR3 length equals 12 residues. The J segment lost 6 bases and the V segment lost 6 bases, leaving 1 base of the junction unmatched. CDR3 sequence reads: CASRQGGQPQHF. In DNA, the CDR3 is TGTGCCAGCAGACAGGGGGGTCAGCCCCAGCATTTT.

This CDR3 reads CASSPRTGNPLTDTQYF. DNA for the CDR3: TGTGCCAGCTCACCCCGAACAGGGAACCCCCTCACAGATACGCAGTATTTT. The V gene is TRBV18, the J gene TRBJ2-3; D might be TRBD1 (6 bases). V was trimmed by 3 bases and J by 2 bases, leaving 18 bases between them. Germline V CDR1 and CDR2: KGHSH, LQKENI. This CDR3 spans 17 amino acids.

The chain couples TRBV7-8 to TRBJ2-2, with TRBD2 matching 9 bases. The CDR3 consists of 16 residues. Germline trimming cut 1 base from V and 2 bases from J; bases unmatched to any gene: 2. From germline, CDR1 is SGHVS and CDR2 FQNEAQ. CDR3 residues: CASSLVAGENTGELFF. The CDR3 DNA sequence: TGTGCCAGCAGCTTAGTAGCGGGGGAAAACACCGGGGAGCTGTTTTTT. Full variable domain (rest looked up from reference TRBV7-8 and TRBJ2-2): GAGVSQSPRYKVAKRGQDVALRCDPISGHVSLFWYQQALGQGPEFLTYFQNEAQLDKSGLPSDRFFAERPEGSVSTLKIQRTQQEDSAVYLCASSLVAGENTGELFFGEGSRLTVL.

CDR3 amino acids: CASSEALREKLFF. The CDR3, as DNA: TGTGCCAGCAGTGAAGCGCTGCGGGAAAAACTGTTTTTT. The chain links TRBV6-1 to TRBJ1-4; unclear D gene. The germline V and J ends were trimmed by 0 bases and 8 bases, with 7 bases remaining between them. The germline V gene has CDR1 MNHNS and CDR2 SASEGT. The CDR3 totals 13 residues.

V is TRBV29-1 and J is TRBJ2-1; TRBD1 agrees at 8 bases. This CDR3 spans 16 amino acids. The germline gives CDR1 SQVTM, CDR2 ANQGSEA. Losses at the gene ends were 2 bases for V and 7 bases for J; bases not matched to a gene: 13. CDR3 sequence: CSVEKLVETGANEQFF. The CDR3 region has the DNA TGCAGCGTTGAAAAGCTCGTCGAGACAGGGGCAAATGAGCAGTTCTTC.

The CDR3 sequence: CASSLGSEGETQYF. As DNA, the CDR3 is TGCGCCAGCAGCTTGGGCTCGGAGGGAGAGACCCAGTACTTC. The rearrangement joins TRBV5-1 to TRBJ2-5, with D possibly being TRBD2 (6 bases). Germline V gene lookup returns CDR1 SGHRS and CDR2 YFSETQ. This CDR3 has 14 amino acids. V was pared by 0 bases and J by 4 bases, with 10 bases between.

This chain links TRBV28 with TRBJ2-3; D is ambiguous. Deletions cut 6 bases from V and 0 bases from J, with 10 bases between. Per germline, CDR1 MDHEN and CDR2 SYDVKM. The CDR3 consists of 14 residues. As DNA, the CDR3 is TGTGCCAGCAGCCTATCACCTAGCACAGATACGCAGTATTTT. This encodes CASSLSPSTDTQYF.

This rearrangement joins TRBV6-5 to TRBJ1-6; D might be TRBD1 (6 bases). Trimming took off 5 bases at V and 8 bases at J, with 13 bases between the two ends. The CDR3 length is 14 residues. Germline values: CDR1 MNHEY, CDR2 SVGAGI. The CDR3 reads CASSLQGIDSPLHF. The CDR3 DNA reads as TGTGCCAGCAGTCTACAGGGCATTGATTCACCCCTCCACTTT.

The V and J genes are TRBV30 and TRBJ2-1; 9 bases match TRBD2. This CDR3 spans 18 amino acids. V shed 0 bases, J shed 10 bases, and the junction held 19 bases outside the gene matches. Germline-derived CDR1 and CDR2 are GTSNPN and SVGIG (reference sequence). The CDR3 region has the DNA TGTGCCTGGAGTGTCTCGCCCGGACTAGCGATCCCCTATTTAGAGCAGTTCTTC. Translating gives CAWSVSPGLAIPYLEQFF.

The V and J genes are TRBV10-3 and TRBJ2-7; 12 positions agree with TRBD1. Germline assignment: CDR1 ENHRY and CDR2 SYGVKD. V was clipped by 9 bases and J by 5 bases; unmatched bases: 8. The CDR3 runs to 14 residues. The CDR3 spells CAIARGTGGNEQYF. In DNA form, the CDR3 reads TGTGCCATAGCACGTGGGACAGGGGGCAACGAGCAGTACTTC.

The chain recombines TRBV7-3 with TRBJ2-3; 8 positions agree with TRBD2. CDR1 is SGHTA and CDR2 is FQGTGA in the germline V gene. This CDR3 comprises 16 residues. J lost 0 bases, V lost 5 bases, and 7 bases had no gene match. CDR3 in amino acids: CASSVGAGVSTDTQYF. As DNA, the CDR3 is TGTGCCAGCAGCGTCGGAGCGGGGGTTAGCACAGATACGCAGTATTTT. The whole variable domain, filled in from reference TRBV7-3 and TRBJ2-3, reads GAGVSQTPSNKVTEKGKYVELRCDPISGHTALYWYRQSLGQGPEFLIYFQGTGAADDSGLPNDRFFAVRPEGSVSTLKIQRTERGDSAVYLCASSVGAGVSTDTQYFGPGTRLTVL.